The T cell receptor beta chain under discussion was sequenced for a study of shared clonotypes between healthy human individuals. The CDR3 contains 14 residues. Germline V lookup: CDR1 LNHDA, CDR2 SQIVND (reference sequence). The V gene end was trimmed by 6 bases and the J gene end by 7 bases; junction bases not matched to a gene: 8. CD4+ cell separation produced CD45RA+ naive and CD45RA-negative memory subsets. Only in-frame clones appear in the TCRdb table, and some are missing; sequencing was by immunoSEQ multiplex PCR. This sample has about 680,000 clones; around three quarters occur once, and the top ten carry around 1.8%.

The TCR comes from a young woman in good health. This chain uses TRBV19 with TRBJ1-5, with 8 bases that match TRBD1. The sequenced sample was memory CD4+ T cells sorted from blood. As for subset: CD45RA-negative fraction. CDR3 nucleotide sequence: TGTGCCAGTAGGTCCCAGGACAGGGACCAGCCCCAGCATTTT. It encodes CASRSQDRDQPQHF.